This T cell receptor beta chain is from a study of blood T cell repertoires in COVID-19. Study details: Samples came from the United States, Italy and Spain, spanning acute and convalescent COVID-19. T cells, B-cell-depleted T cells, or PBMCs supplied cDNA or gDNA.

The germline CDR1 and CDR2 sequences are LNHDA and SQIVND (reference sequence). Trimming took off 7 bases at V and 6 bases at J, with 16 bases between the two ends. This CDR3 has 13 residues. TCRdb's copy holds only in-frame clones and misses some; the assay was immunoSEQ multiplex PCR. The table lists 250,000 to 350,000 clones, around 90% of them singletons. The sample consisted of peripheral blood. This TCR came from a woman in her twenties or thirties with COVID-19, enrolled during active disease. This rearrangement joins TRBV19 to TRBJ2-7; TRBD2 is a possible D gene (7 bases). The DNA of the CDR3 is TGTGCCAGTACCCCGGGGGGCGGACGCGAGCAGTACTTC. Translating gives CASTPGGGREQYF.